This T cell receptor beta chain emerged from a study of T cells in localized non-small cell lung cancer. Findings of the study overall: Heterogeneity cannot be ruled out, as sequencing used one tumor region only. Higher blood T cell density tracked longer overall survival.

Germline CDR1 and CDR2: WNHNN and SYGVQD (reference sequence). Trimming left V 3 bases short and J 3 bases short, with 20 bases between. The CDR3 extends over 17 amino acids. Comments on this clone: The antigen is unknown.

The assay was immunoSEQ multiplex PCR, and TCRdb's table has in-frame clones only and misses some. Among around 31,000 clones listed, approximately 94% were seen once. This sample comprised peripheral blood, obtained before any cancer treatment. This receptor was taken from a woman aged 40 to 75 with stage I lung adenocarcinoma. The chain combines TRBV10-1 with TRBJ1-1, with D perhaps matching TRBD1 (6 bases). CDR3 in amino acids: CASSDRRGDKGYTEAFF. DNA of the CDR3: TGCGCCAGCAGTGATCGGCGGGGGGACAAAGGTTACACTGAAGCTTTCTTT.